The clone carrying this T cell receptor beta chain was observed a handful of times. The antigen is not known. This sample is part of a study of beta chain features in type 1 diabetes. Every bit of the isolated RNA underwent reverse transcription, so sequencing read expressed TCRB transcripts. TCRdb keeps only in-frame clones here, not all; method: immunoSEQ multiplex PCR. The table shows approximately 260,000 clones, with approximately 24% occurring only once. Study results and caveats: The question of HLA type influencing TCRB rearrangement was one that remained unresolved here. A potential PCR bias toward shorter templates would be equal in patient and control samples. Shortening that was moderate but significant affected the TCRB CDR3s of Type 1 diabetes patients in all four CD4+ subsets. The naive, central memory and Treg TCRB repertoires looked more alike in patients than they did in healthy donors.

The material sequenced was naive CD4+ T cells from blood. This receptor was identified in a woman in her 30s with type 1 diabetes.

The CDR3 protein is CASSLSDSGVEQYF. The CDR3 nucleotides read TGTGCCAGCAGTTTATCGGATTCCGGGGTCGAGCAGTACTTC. The V gene is TRBV27, the J gene TRBJ2-7; a weak D match, TRBD2 (5 bases). The CDR3 has 14 residues. Trimming pared 0 bases from V and 6 bases from J, leaving 12 bases between. Germline V CDR1 and CDR2: MNHEY, SMNVEV (reference sequence).